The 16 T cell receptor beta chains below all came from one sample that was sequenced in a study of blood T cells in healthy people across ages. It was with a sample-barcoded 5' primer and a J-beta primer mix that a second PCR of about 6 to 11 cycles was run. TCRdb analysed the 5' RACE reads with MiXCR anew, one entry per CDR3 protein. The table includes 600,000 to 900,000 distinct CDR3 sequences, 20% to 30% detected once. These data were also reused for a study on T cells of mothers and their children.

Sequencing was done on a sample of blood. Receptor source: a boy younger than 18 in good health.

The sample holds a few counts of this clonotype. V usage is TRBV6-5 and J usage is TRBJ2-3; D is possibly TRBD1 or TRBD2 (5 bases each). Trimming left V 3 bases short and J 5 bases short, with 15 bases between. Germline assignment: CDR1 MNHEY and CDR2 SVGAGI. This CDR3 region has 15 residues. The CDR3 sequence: CASSYSRDVQDTQYF. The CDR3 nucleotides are TGTGCCAGCAGTTATTCCCGGGACGTGCAAGATACGCAGTATTTT.

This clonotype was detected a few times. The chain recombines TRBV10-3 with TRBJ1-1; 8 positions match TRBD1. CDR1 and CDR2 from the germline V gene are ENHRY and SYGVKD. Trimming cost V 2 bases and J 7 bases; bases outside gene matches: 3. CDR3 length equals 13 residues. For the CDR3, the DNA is TGTGCCATCAGTGAGACGACAGGGGTTGAAGCTTTCTTT. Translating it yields CAISETTGVEAFF.

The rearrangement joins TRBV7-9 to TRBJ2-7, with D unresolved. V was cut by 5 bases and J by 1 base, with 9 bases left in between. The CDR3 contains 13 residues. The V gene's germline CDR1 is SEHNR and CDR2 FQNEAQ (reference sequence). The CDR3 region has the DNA TGTGCCAGCAGCGGTAACAAATCCTACGAGCAGTACTTC. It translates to CASSGNKSYEQYF.

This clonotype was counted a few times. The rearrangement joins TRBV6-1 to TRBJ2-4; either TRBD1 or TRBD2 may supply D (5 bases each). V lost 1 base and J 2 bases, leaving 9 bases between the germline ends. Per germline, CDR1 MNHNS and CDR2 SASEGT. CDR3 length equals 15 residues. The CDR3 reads CASSEEGRSKNIQYF. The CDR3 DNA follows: TGTGCCAGCAGTGAAGAGGGGAGATCCAAAAACATTCAGTACTTC.

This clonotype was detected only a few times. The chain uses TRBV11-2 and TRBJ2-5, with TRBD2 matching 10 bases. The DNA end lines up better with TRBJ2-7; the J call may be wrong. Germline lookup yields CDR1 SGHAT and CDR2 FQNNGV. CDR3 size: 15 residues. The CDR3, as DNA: TGTGCCAGCAGCTTAGGGGATAGCGGGGGGCCCGAGCAGTACTTC. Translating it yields CASSLGDSGGPEQYF.

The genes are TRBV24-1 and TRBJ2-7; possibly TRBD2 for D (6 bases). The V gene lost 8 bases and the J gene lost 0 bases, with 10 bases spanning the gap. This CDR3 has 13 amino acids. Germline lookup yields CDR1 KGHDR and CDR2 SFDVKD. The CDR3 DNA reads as TGTGCCACCACCGGGACTCCCTCCTACGAGCAGTACTTC. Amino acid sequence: CATTGTPSYEQYF.

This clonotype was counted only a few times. The chain's CDR3 is CASTLLDRMGTEAFF. The CDR3 DNA sequence: TGTGCCAGCACCCTATTAGACCGTATGGGCACTGAAGCTTTCTTT. This rearrangement joins TRBV12-3 or TRBV12-4 to TRBJ1-1, with D hard to call. The CDR3 contains 15 residues. V lost 7 bases, J lost 4 bases, and 19 bases lay in between.

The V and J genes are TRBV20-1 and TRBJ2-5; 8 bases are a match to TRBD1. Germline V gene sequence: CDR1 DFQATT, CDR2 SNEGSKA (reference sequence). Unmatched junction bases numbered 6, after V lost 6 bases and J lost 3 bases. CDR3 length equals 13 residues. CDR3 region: CSASGQDKETQYF. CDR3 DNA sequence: TGCAGTGCGTCGGGACAGGATAAAGAGACCCAGTACTTC.

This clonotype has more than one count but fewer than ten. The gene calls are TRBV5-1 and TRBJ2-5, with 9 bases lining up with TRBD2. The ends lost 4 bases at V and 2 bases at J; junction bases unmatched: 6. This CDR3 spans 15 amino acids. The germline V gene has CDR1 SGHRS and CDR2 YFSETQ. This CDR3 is CASSQSTSGQETQYF. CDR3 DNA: TGCGCCAGCAGCCAGTCGACTAGCGGACAAGAGACCCAGTACTTC.

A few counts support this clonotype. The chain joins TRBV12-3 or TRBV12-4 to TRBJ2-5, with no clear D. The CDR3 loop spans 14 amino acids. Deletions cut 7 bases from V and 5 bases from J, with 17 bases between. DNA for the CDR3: TGTGCCAGCAACCAACGTTGGGTCGCGGAGACCCAGTACTTC. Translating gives CASNQRWVAETQYF.

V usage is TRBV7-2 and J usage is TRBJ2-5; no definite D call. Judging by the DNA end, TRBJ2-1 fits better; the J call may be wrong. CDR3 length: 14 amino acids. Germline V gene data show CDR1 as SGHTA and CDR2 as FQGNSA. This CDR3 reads CASSLQASQNEQFF. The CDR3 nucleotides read TGTGCCAGCAGCTTGCAGGCTAGTCAGAATGAGCAGTTCTTC.

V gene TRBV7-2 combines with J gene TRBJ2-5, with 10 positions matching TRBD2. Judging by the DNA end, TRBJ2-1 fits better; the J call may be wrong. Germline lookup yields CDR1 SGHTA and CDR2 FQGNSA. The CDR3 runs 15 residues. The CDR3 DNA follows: TGTGCCAGCAGCCCGGGACTAGCGATGGGCAATGAGCAGTTCTTC. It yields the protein CASSPGLAMGNEQFF.

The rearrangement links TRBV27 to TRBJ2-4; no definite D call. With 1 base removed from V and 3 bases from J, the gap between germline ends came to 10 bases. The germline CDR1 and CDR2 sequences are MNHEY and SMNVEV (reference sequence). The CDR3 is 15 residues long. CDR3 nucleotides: TGTGCCAGCAGTTTATACTCAGCCGACAAAAACATTCAGTACTTC. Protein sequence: CASSLYSADKNIQYF.

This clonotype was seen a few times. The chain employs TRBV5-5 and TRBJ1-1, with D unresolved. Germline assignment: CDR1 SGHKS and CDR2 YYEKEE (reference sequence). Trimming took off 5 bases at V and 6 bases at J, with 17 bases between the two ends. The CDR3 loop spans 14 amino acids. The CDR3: CASRATGSRPEAFF. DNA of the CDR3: TGTGCCAGCAGGGCGACGGGCTCCCGACCTGAAGCTTTCTTT.

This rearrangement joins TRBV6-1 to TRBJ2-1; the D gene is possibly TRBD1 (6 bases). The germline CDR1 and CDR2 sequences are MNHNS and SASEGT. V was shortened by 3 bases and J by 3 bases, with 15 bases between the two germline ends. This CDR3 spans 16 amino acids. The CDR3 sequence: CASSEVWAGVYNEQFF. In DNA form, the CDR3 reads TGTGCCAGCAGTGAGGTTTGGGCAGGGGTCTACAATGAGCAGTTCTTC.

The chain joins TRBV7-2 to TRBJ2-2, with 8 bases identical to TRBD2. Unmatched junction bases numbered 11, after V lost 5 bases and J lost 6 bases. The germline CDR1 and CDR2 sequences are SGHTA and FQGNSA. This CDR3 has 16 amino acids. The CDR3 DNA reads TGTGCCAGCAGCCTCCCCGGGACTAGAAGGGCCGGGGAGCTGTTTTTT. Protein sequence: CASSLPGTRRAGELFF.